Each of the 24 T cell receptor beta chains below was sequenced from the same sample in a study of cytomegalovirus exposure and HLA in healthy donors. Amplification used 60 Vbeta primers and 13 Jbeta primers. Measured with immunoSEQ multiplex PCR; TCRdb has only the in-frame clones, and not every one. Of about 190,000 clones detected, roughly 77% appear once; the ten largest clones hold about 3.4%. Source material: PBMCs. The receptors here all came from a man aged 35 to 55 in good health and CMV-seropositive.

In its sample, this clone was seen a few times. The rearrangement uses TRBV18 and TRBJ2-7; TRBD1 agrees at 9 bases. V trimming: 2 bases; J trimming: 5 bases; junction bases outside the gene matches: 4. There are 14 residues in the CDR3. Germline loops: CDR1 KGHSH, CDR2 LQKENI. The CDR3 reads CASSPRTGEHEQYF. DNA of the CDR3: TGTGCCAGCTCACCAAGGACAGGGGAGCACGAGCAGTACTTC.

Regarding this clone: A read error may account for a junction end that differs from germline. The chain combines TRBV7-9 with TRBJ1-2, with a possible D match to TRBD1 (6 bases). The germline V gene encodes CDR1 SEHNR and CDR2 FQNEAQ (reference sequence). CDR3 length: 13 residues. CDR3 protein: CASSPQTGYGHTF. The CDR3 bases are TGTGCCAGCAGCCCACAGACAGGTTATGGCCACACCTTC.

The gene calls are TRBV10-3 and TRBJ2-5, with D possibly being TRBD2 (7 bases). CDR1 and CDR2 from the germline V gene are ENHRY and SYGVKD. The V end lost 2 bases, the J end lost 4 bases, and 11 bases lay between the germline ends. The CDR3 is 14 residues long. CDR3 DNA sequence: TGTGCCATCAGTGAGGGGGGGGCCCCAGAGACCCAGTACTTC. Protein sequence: CAISEGGAPETQYF.

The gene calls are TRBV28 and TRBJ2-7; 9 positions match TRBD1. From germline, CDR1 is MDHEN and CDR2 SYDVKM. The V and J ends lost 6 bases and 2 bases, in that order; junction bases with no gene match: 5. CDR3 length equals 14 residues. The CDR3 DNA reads TGTGCCAGCAGGGGACAGGGTGCCCCCTACGAGCAGTACTTC. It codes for CASRGQGAPYEQYF.

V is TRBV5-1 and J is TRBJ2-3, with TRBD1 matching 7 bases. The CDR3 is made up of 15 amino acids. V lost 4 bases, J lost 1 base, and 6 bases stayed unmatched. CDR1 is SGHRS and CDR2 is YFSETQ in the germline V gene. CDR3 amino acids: CASSRIDRGTDTQYF. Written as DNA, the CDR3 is TGCGCCAGCAGCCGTATAGACAGGGGCACAGATACGCAGTATTTT.

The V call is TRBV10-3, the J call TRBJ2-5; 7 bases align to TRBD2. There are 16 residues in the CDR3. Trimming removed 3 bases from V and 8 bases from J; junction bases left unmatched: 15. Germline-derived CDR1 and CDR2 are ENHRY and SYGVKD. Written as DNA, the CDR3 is TGTGCCATCAGTGAAAAGGGGCGGGAGAGTATGGTAACCCAGTACTTC. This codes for CAISEKGRESMVTQYF.

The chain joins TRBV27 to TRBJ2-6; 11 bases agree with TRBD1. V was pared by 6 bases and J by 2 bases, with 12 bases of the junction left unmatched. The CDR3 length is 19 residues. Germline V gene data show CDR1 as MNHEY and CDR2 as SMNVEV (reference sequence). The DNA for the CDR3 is TGTGCCAGCAGCAAATCGAGGACAGGGGGCACGGCTGGGGCCAACGTCCTGACTTTC. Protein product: CASSKSRTGGTAGANVLTF. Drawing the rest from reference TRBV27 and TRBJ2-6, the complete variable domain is EAQVTQNPRYLITVTGKKLTVTCSQNMNHEYMSWYRQDPGLGLRQIYYSMNVEVTDKGDVPEGYKVSRKEKRNFPLILESPSPNQTSLYFCASSKSRTGGTAGANVLTFGAGSRLTVL.

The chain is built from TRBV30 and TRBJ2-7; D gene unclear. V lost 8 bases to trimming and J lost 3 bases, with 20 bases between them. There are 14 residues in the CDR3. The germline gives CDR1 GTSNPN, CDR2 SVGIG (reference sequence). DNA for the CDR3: TGTGCCGTAGGCCCAGTCCTAGGTTTCTACGAGCAGTACTTC. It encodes CAVGPVLGFYEQYF.

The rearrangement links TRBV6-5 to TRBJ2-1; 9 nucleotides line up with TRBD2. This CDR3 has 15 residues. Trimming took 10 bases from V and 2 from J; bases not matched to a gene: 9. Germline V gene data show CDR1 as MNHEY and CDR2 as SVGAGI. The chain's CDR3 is CATTPSSGTYNEQFF. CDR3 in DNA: TGTGCCACCACCCCATCTAGCGGGACCTACAATGAGCAGTTCTTC.

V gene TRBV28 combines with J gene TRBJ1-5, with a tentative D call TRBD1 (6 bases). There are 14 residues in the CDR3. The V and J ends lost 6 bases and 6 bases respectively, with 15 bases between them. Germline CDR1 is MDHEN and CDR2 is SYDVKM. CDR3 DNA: TGTGCCAGCAGCTACCTGGGGGGGGCTCAGCCCCAGCATTTT. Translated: CASSYLGGAQPQHF.

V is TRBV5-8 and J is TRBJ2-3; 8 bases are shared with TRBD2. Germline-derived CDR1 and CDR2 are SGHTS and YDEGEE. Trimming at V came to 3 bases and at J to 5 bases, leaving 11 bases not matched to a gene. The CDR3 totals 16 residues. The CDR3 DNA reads TGTGCCAGCAGCTGGGCCCCCAGCGGGGGCGGAGATACGCAGTATTTT. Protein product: CASSWAPSGGGDTQYF.

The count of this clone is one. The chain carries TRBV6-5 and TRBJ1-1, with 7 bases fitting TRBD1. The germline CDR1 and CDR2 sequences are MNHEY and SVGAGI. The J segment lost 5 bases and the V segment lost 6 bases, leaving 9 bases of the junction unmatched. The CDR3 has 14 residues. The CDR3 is CASRGDSPGTEAFF. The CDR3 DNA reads TGTGCCAGCAGAGGGGACAGCCCGGGGACTGAAGCTTTCTTT.

CDR3 bases: TGTGCCAGCAGTGAACGCCTCGACAGTAATGAAAAACTGTTTTTT. As protein: CASSERLDSNEKLFF. The chain carries TRBV2 and TRBJ1-4; the D gene is possibly TRBD1 (5 bases). Germline V gene sequence: CDR1 SNHLY, CDR2 FYNNEI. This CDR3 is built from 15 residues. Trimming pared 2 bases from V and 4 bases from J, leaving 11 bases between.

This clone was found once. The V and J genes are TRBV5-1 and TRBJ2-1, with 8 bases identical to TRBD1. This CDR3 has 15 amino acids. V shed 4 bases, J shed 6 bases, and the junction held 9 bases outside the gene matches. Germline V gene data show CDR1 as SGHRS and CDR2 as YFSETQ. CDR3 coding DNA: TGCGCCAGCAGCGCCAGGACAGGGTTGGGCAATGAGCAGTTCTTC. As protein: CASSARTGLGNEQFF. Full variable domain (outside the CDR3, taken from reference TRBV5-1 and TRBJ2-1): KAGVTQTPRYLIKTRGQQVTLSCSPISGHRSVSWYQQTPGQGLQFLFEYFSETQRNKGNFPGRFSGRQFSNSRSEMNVSTLELGDSALYLCASSARTGLGNEQFFGPGTRLTVL.

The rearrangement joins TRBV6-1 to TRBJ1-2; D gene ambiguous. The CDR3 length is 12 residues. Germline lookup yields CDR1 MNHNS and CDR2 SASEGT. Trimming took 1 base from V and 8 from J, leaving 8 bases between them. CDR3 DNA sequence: TGTGCCAGCAGTGAAGTTCGTGAGGGCTACACCTTC. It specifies CASSEVREGYTF.

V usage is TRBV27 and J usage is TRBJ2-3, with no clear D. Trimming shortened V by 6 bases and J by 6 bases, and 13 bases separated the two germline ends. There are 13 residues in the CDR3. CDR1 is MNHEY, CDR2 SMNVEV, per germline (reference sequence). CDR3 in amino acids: CASRRISRDTQYF. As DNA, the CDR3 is TGTGCCAGCAGGAGAATTTCTCGGGATACGCAGTATTTT.

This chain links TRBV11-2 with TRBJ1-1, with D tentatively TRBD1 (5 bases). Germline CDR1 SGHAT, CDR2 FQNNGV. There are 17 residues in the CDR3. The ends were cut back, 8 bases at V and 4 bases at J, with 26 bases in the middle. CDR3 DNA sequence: TGTGCCAGCTCCAGGGAGGGCAGCGACTGGGAGGGCACTGAAGCTTTCTTT. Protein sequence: CASSREGSDWEGTEAFF. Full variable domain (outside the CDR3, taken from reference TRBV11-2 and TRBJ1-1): EAGVAQSPRYKIIEKRQSVAFWCNPISGHATLYWYQQILGQGPKLLIQFQNNGVVDDSQLPKDRFSAERLKGVDSTLKIQPAKLEDSAVYLCASSREGSDWEGTEAFFGQGTRLTVV.

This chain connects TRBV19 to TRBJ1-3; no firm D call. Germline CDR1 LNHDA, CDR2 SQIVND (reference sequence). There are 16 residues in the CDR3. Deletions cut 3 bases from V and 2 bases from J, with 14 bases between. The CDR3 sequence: CASSMSGQTAGNTIYF. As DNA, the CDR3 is TGTGCCAGTAGTATGAGTGGGCAGACGGCTGGAAACACCATATATTTT.

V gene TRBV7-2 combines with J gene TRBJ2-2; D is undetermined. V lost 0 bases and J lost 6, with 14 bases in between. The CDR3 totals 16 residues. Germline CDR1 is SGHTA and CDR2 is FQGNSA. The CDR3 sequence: CASSLATVIISGELFF. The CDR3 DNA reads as TGTGCCAGCAGCTTAGCAACAGTGATAATATCCGGGGAGCTGTTTTTT.

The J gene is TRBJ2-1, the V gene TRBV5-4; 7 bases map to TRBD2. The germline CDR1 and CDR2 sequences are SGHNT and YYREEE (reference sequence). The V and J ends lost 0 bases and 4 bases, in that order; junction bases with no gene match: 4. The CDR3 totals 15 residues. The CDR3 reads CASSLGREGYNEQFF. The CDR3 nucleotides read TGTGCCAGCAGCTTGGGGAGGGAGGGGTACAATGAGCAGTTCTTC.

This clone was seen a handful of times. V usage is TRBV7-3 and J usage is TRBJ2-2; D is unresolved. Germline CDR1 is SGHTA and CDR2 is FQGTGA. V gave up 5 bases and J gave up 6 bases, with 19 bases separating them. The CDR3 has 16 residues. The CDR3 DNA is TGTGCCAGCAGCCCGAAACAGTCCCCCCTGGCCGGGGAGCTGTTTTTT. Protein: CASSPKQSPLAGELFF.

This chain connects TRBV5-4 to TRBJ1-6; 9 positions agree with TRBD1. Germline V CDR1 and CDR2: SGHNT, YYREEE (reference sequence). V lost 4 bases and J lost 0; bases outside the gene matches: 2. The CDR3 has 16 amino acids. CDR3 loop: CASSPGQGSYNSPLHF. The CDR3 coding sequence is TGTGCCAGCAGCCCGGGACAGGGCTCCTATAATTCACCCCTCCACTTT.

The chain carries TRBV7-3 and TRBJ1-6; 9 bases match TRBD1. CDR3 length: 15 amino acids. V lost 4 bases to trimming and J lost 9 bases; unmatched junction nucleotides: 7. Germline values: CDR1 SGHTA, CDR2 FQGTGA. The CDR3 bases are TGTGCCAGCAGCTCCTGGGGACAGGGAGGTTCACCCCTCCACTTT. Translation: CASSSWGQGGSPLHF. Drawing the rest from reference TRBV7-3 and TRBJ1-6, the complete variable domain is GAGVSQTPSNKVTEKGKYVELRCDPISGHTALYWYRQSLGQGPEFLIYFQGTGAADDSGLPNDRFFAVRPEGSVSTLKIQRTERGDSAVYLCASSSWGQGGSPLHFGNGTRLTVT.

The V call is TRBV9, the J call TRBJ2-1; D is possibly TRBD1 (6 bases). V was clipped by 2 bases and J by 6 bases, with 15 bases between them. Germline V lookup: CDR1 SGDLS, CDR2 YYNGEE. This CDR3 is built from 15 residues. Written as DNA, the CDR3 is TGTGCCAGCAGCGTCACAGGGTGGTCTGGCAATGAGCAGTTCTTC. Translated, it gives CASSVTGWSGNEQFF.